A selection of T cell receptor beta chains follows, all from one sample in a study of cytomegalovirus exposure and HLA in healthy donors. Assay used: immunoSEQ multiplex PCR; TCRdb lists only in-frame clones, some missing. The profile shows about 94,000 clones, roughly 79% of them singletons. The sequenced sample consisted of PBMCs. These receptors were taken from a woman aged 40 to 55 in good health and CMV-seronegative. Each CDR3 is given with its conserved first and last residue. D genes are given only for firm matches. A clone size is listed for some rows: how often the clone was seen (once, few, many), or a class if it is expanded.

v_gene	len	abundance	d_gene	j_gene	CDR3aa	CDR3nt
TRBV12-5	15	.	.	TRBJ1-6	CASGLGGARNSPLHF	TGTGCTAGTGGCCTAGGGGGGGCGCGAAATTCACCCCTCCACTTT
TRBV5-5	17	.	TRBD2	TRBJ2-6	CASSLASGGGGANVLTF	TGTGCCAGCAGCTTGGCCTCGGGAGGAGGAGGGGCCAACGTCCTGACTTTC
TRBV19	16	.	TRBD1	TRBJ1-5	CASSGTGGWGNQPQHF	TGTGCCAGTAGCGGGACAGGGGGCTGGGGCAATCAGCCCCAGCATTTT
TRBV6-5	14	.	.	TRBJ2-5	CASRRGTHQETQYF	TGTGCCAGCAGAAGAGGAACCCACCAAGAGACCCAGTACTTC
TRBV7-7	14	.	.	TRBJ2-2	CASSFRATTGELFF	TGTGCCAGCAGCTTCCGCGCAACCACCGGGGAGCTGTTTTTT
TRBV25-1	16	.	TRBD1	TRBJ2-2	CASSDGETGEVEELFF	TGTGCCAGCTCGGACGGGGAGACAGGGGAGGTCGAGGAGCTGTTTTTT
TRBV9	15	.	.	TRBJ2-1	CASSVSGDNYNEQFF	TGTGCCAGCAGCGTCTCAGGGGACAACTACAATGAGCAGTTCTTC
TRBV19	19	.	.	TRBJ1-6	CASSHSSGGNRERGSPLHF	TGTGCCAGTAGCCACAGCTCCGGGGGAAACAGGGAGCGGGGATCACCCCTCCACTTT
TRBV7-2	17	once	.	TRBJ1-5	CASSLFGSGALGQPQHF	TGTGCCAGCAGCTTATTTGGTTCAGGGGCCCTTGGTCAGCCCCAGCATTTT
TRBV10-1	15	.	TRBD1	TRBJ2-5	CASSEFGTDQETQYF	TGCGCCAGCAGTGAGTTCGGGACAGATCAAGAGACCCAGTACTTC
TRBV7-8	14	.	.	TRBJ1-5	CASGGRPGNQPQHF	TGTGCCAGCGGGGGCAGGCCGGGGAATCAGCCCCAGCATTTT
TRBV5-1	17	few	.	TRBJ1-4	CASSLGQTGTTNEKLFF	TGCGCCAGCAGCTTGGGCCAGACAGGTACAACTAATGAAAAACTGTTTTTT
TRBV2	14	.	.	TRBJ1-5	CASSGILGNQPQHF	TGTGCCAGCAGTGGGATACTAGGTAATCAGCCCCAGCATTTT
TRBV28	16	.	TRBD1	TRBJ1-2	CASSSVGQTLDYGYTF	TGTGCCAGCAGTTCTGTGGGACAGACGTTAGACTATGGCTACACCTTC
TRBV4-1	13	few	.	TRBJ1-5	CASSHPGNQPQHF	TGCGCCAGCAGCCATCCAGGAAATCAGCCCCAGCATTTT
TRBV7-9	14	.	TRBD1	TRBJ1-5	CASSLTGKGQPQHF	TGTGCCAGCAGCCTGACAGGGAAAGGGCAGCCCCAGCATTTT
TRBV9	14	.	.	TRBJ2-7	CASSAHRDPYEQYF	TGTGCCAGCAGCGCCCACAGGGACCCCTACGAGCAGTACTTC
TRBV5-1	17	.	.	TRBJ2-1	CASSLGVGRPGSNEQFF	TGCGCCAGCAGCTTGGGCGTGGGTCGTCCGGGATCCAATGAGCAGTTCTTC
TRBV7-2	15	.	TRBD1	TRBJ2-7	CASSRTGTGFYEQYF	TGTGCCAGCAGCCGGACCGGGACAGGGTTCTACGAGCAGTACTTC
TRBV5-4	16	.	TRBD2	TRBJ2-7	CASSLGPSGGAGEQYF	TGTGCCAGCAGCTTGGGCCCTAGCGGGGGGGCCGGTGAGCAGTACTTC
TRBV2	13	.	.	TRBJ1-6	CASSPPSSSPLHF	TGTGCCAGCAGTCCTCCCTCCTCCTCACCCCTCCACTTT
TRBV5-8	14	few	.	TRBJ2-7	CASRRKGGSYEQYF	TGTGCCAGCAGGCGGAAAGGCGGATCCTACGAGCAGTACTTC
TRBV6-1	14	.	.	TRBJ1-1	CASSEGTENTEAFF	TGTGCCAGCAGTGAAGGGACTGAGAACACTGAAGCTTTCTTT
TRBV21-1	15	.	.	TRBJ1-1	CASSKVRGLNTEAFF	TGTGCCAGCAGCAAAGTCAGGGGTCTGAACACTGAAGCTTTCTTT
TRBV27	16	once	.	TRBJ1-3	CASSLSWGLSGNTIYF	TGTGCCAGCAGTTTATCCTGGGGCCTCTCTGGAAACACCATATATTTT
TRBV5-1	15	once	TRBD1	TRBJ2-7	CASSLEGQGPYEQYF	TGCGCCAGCAGCTTGGAGGGACAGGGCCCCTACGAGCAGTACTTC
TRBV5-4	15	.	TRBD1	TRBJ1-2	CASSLSGTGVGGYTF	TGTGCCAGCAGCTTGTCCGGGACAGGGGTTGGTGGCTACACCTTC
TRBV29-1	16	.	TRBD2	TRBJ2-1	CSVVRVAGPKLDEQFF	TGCAGCGTTGTTCGGGTAGCGGGGCCTAAGTTGGATGAGCAGTTCTTC
TRBV6-5	14	.	TRBD1	TRBJ1-1	CASSDRGRTTEAFF	TGTGCCAGCAGTGACAGGGGACGGACCACTGAAGCTTTCTTT
TRBV9	17	.	.	TRBJ2-3	CASSGPHGGVSTDTQYF	TGTGCCAGCAGCGGCCCACATGGCGGGGTGAGCACAGATACGCAGTATTTT
TRBV30	14	.	.	TRBJ1-5	CAWSVGHGNQPQHF	TGTGCCTGGAGTGTGGGACACGGAAATCAGCCCCAGCATTTT
TRBV6-5	12	few	.	TRBJ1-6	CASGEGGSPLHF	TGTGCCAGCGGCGAGGGGGGGTCACCCCTCCACTTT
TRBV7-2	14	once	TRBD1	TRBJ2-1	CASSFGQGEGEQFF	TGTGCCAGCAGCTTCGGACAGGGAGAAGGTGAGCAGTTCTTC
TRBV5-1	15	.	TRBD1	TRBJ1-3	CASSRTGEAGNTIYF	TGCGCCAGCAGCCGGACAGGGGAGGCTGGAAACACCATATATTTT
TRBV30	13	.	TRBD1	TRBJ2-7	CAWRRTGGYEQYF	TGTGCCTGGAGAAGGACAGGGGGCTACGAGCAGTACTTC
TRBV19	13	.	TRBD2	TRBJ2-1	CASSGGNNNEQFF	TGTGCCAGTAGCGGGGGGAATAACAATGAGCAGTTCTTC
TRBV5-1	15	.	TRBD1	TRBJ2-1	CASNPRTGGYNEQFF	TGCGCCAGTAATCCCCGGACAGGGGGGTACAATGAGCAGTTCTTC
TRBV10-3	13	.	.	TRBJ2-7	CASVDGGSYEQYF	TGTGCCTCTGTGGATGGAGGCTCCTACGAGCAGTACTTC
TRBV27	15	few	.	TRBJ1-5	CASSPQEVEGQPQHF	TGTGCCAGCAGTCCCCAGGAGGTGGAGGGCCAGCCCCAGCATTTT
TRBV7-2	14	.	.	TRBJ2-7	CASSRSSGSYEQYF	TGTGCCAGCAGCAGGAGTTCGGGATCCTACGAGCAGTACTTC
TRBV28	15	.	TRBD2	TRBJ2-2	CASTSSGGVTGELFF	TGTGCCAGCACGTCTAGCGGGGGAGTCACCGGGGAGCTGTTTTTT
TRBV7-2	15	once	TRBD2	TRBJ2-5	CASSQTFSGGETQYF	TGTGCCAGCAGCCAAACCTTTAGCGGGGGAGAGACCCAGTACTTC
TRBV10-3	14	.	TRBD2	TRBJ2-7	CAIRGSPGGYEQYF	TGTGCCATCAGGGGCAGTCCGGGGGGATACGAGCAGTACTTC
TRBV9	15	few	TRBD1	TRBJ1-4	CASSPIGTGFEKLFF	TGTGCCAGCAGCCCAATTGGGACAGGGTTTGAAAAACTGTTTTTT
TRBV27	15	.	.	TRBJ1-1	CASSFGLGQQTEAFF	TGTGCCAGCAGTTTTGGTCTAGGACAACAAACTGAAGCTTTCTTT
TRBV7-2	14	once	.	TRBJ1-2	CASSLVAGFYGYTF	TGTGCCAGCAGCTTAGTCGCAGGTTTCTATGGCTACACCTTC
TRBV27	15	.	.	TRBJ1-5	CASSHEGHSNQPQHF	TGTGCCAGCAGTCACGAGGGCCATAGCAATCAGCCCCAGCATTTT
TRBV15	16	.	TRBD1	TRBJ2-6	CATSRDRATGANVLTF	TGTGCCACCAGCAGGGACAGGGCAACCGGGGCCAACGTCCTGACTTTC
TRBV30	15	.	.	TRBJ2-3	CAWTLAGSGTDTQYF	TGTGCCTGGACGTTAGCAGGGTCCGGCACAGATACGCAGTATTTT
TRBV5-1	14	.	.	TRBJ2-7	CASSLGGSSYEQYF	TGCGCCAGCAGCTTGGGGGGCAGTTCCTACGAGCAGTACTTC
TRBV5-1	15	.	TRBD1	TRBJ1-1	CASSARTGGTTEAFF	TGCGCCAGCAGCGCCCGGACAGGGGGGACCACTGAAGCTTTCTTT
TRBV4-3	15	.	TRBD1	TRBJ2-7	CASSQTGTGAYEQYF	TGCGCCAGCAGCCAAACCGGGACAGGGGCTTACGAGCAGTACTTC
TRBV9	14	.	TRBD1	TRBJ1-3	CASSVRGHGNTIYF	TGTGCCAGCAGCGTCAGGGGGCACGGAAACACCATATATTTT
TRBV30	14	.	TRBD1	TRBJ2-7	CAWSVLRQGVEQYF	TGTGCCTGGAGTGTACTGCGACAGGGTGTCGAGCAGTACTTC
TRBV6-1	13	.	.	TRBJ1-1	CASRVDLNAEAFF	TGTGCCAGCAGGGTGGACTTGAATGCTGAAGCTTTCTTT
TRBV6-1	15	.	TRBD1	TRBJ1-1	CASSEAPAGGTEAFF	TGTGCCAGCAGTGAAGCGCCGGCAGGGGGCACTGAAGCTTTCTTT
TRBV7-2	14	.	TRBD1	TRBJ1-5	CASSWGQGAQPQHF	TGTGCCAGCAGCTGGGGTCAGGGGGCTCAGCCCCAGCATTTT
TRBV10-3	15	.	.	TRBJ1-3	CASAPGLDSGNTIYF	TGTGCCAGCGCCCCTGGACTGGACTCTGGAAACACCATATATTTT
TRBV4-3	17	.	TRBD1	TRBJ2-3	CASSQGGTARLGDTQYF	TGCGCCAGCAGCCAAGGGGGGACAGCCCGATTGGGGGATACGCAGTATTTT
TRBV7-2	13	.	.	TRBJ1-5	CASSYYSNQPQHF	TGTGCCAGCAGCTATTATAGCAATCAGCCCCAGCATTTT